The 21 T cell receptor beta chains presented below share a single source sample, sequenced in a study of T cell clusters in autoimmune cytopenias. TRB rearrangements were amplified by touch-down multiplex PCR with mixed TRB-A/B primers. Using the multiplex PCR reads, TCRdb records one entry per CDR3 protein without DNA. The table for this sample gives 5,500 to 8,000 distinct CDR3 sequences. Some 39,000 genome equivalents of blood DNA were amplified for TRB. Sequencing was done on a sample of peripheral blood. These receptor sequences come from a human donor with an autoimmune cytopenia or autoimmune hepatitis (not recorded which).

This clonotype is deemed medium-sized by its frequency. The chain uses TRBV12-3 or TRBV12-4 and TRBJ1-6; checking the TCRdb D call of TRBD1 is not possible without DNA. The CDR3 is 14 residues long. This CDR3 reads CASSLDILDSPLHF.

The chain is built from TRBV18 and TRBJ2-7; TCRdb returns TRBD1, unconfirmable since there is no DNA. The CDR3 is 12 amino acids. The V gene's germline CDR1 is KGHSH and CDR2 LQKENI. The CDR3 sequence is CASSLTEYEQYF.

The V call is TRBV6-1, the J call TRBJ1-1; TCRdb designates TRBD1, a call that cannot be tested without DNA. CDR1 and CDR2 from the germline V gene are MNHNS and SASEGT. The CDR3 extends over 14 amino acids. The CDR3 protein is CASSYGTGGTEAFF.

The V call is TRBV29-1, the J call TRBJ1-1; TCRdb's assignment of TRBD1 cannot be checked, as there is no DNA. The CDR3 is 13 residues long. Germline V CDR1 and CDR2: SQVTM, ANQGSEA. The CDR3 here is CSGAGQLNTEAFF.

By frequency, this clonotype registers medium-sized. The CDR3 sequence is CASSVGLSEETQYF. The V and J genes are TRBV19 and TRBJ2-5; lacking DNA, the TRBD2 call made by TCRdb goes unchecked. Germline V gene sequence: CDR1 LNHDA, CDR2 SQIVND (reference sequence). The CDR3 length is 14 residues.

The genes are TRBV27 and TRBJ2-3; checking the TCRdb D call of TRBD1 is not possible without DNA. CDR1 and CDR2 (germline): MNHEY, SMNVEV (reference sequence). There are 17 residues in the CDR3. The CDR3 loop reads CASSFLRAGDDTDTQYF.

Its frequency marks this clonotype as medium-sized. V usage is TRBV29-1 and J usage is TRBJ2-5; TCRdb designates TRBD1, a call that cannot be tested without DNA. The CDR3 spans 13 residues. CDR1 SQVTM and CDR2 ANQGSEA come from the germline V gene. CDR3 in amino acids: CSAPDRVQETQYF. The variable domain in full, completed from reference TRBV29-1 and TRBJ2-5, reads SAVISQKPSRDICQRGTSLTIQCQVDSQVTMMFWYRQQPGQSLTLIATANQGSEATYESGFVIDKFPISRPNLTFSTLTVSNMSPEDSSIYLCSAPDRVQETQYFGPGTRLLVL.

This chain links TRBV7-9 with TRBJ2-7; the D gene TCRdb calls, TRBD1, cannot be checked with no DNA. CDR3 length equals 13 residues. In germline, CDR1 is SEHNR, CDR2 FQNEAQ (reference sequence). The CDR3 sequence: CASSLLGAREQYF.

CDR3 residues: CASSIGPTDYSNQPQHF. The V call is TRBV19, the J call TRBJ1-5. Germline CDR1 and CDR2: LNHDA and SQIVND (reference sequence). The CDR3 is 17 amino acids.

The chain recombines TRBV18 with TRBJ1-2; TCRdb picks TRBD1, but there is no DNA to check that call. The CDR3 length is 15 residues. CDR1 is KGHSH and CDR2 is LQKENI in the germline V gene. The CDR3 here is CASSPRDTGSYGYTF.

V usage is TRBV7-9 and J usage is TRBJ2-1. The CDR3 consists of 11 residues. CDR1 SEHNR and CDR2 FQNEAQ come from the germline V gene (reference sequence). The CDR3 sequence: CASSLRYEQFF.

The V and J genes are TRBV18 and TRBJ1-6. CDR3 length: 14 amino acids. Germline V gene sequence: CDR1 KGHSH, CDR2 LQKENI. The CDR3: CASSPGRYNSPLHF. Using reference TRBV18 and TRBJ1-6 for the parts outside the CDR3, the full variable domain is NAGVMQNPRHLVRRRGQEARLRCSPMKGHSHVYWYRQLPEEGLKFMVYLQKENIIDESGMPKERFSAEFPKEGPSILRIQQVVRGDSAAYFCASSPGRYNSPLHFGNGTRLTVT.

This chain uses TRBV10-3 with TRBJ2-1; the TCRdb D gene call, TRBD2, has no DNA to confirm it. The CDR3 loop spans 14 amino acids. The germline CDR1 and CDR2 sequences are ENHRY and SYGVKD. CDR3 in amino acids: CAINSGGTYNEQFF.

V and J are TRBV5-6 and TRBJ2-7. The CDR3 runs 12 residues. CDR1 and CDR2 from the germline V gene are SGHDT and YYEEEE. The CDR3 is CASSLEWYEQYF.

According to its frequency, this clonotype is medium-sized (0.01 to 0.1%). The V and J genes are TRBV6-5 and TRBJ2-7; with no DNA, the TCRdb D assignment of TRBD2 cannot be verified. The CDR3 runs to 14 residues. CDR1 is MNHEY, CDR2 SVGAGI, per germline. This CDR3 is CASSWAGGRYEQYF.

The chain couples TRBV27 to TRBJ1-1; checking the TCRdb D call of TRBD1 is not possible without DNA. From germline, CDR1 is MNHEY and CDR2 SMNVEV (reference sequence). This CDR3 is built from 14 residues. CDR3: CASSLKGRGTEAFF.

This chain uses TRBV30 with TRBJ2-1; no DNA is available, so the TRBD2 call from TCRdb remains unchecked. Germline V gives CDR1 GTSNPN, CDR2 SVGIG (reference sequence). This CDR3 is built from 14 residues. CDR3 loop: CAWITSGRVNEQFF.

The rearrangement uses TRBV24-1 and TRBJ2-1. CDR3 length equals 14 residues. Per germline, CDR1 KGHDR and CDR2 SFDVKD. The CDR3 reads CATSGHLSYNEQFF.

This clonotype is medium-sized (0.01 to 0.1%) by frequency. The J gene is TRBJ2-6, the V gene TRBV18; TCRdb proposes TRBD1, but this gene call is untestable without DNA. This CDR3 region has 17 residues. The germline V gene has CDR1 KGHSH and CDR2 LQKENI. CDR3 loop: CASSPIGARTGANVLTF.

The CDR3 sequence: CASSLMAPTSTDTQYF. The chain is built from TRBV28 and TRBJ2-3; TCRdb calls TRBD1, which cannot be checked without DNA. The CDR3 runs 16 residues. Per the germline V gene, CDR1 is MDHEN and CDR2 is SYDVKM.

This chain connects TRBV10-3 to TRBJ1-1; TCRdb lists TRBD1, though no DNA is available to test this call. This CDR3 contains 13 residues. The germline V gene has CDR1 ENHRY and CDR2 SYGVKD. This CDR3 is CAITGRVETEAFF.